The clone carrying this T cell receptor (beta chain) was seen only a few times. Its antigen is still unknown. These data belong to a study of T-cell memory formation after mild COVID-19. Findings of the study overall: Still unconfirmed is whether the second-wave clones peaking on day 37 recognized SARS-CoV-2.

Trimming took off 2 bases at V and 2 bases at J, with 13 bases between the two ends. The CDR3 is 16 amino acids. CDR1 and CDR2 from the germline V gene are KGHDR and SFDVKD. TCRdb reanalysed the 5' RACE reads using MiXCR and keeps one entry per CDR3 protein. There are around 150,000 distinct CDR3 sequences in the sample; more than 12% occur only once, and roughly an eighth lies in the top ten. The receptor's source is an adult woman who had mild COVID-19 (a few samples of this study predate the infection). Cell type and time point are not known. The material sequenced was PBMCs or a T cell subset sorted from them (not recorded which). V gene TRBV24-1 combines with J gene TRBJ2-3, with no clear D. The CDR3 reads CATSDSVDPDTDTQYF. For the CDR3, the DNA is TGTGCCACCAGTGATTCAGTGGACCCAGACACAGATACGCAGTATTTT.